This is a list of T cell receptor beta chains from one sample in a study of beta chain features in type 1 diabetes. Sequencing was performed with immunoSEQ multiplex PCR; in TCRdb, only in-frame clones are kept and a portion is missing. There are roughly 500,000 clones in the sample; 9.5% to 12% occur only once, and about 0.042% lies in the top ten. The sequenced sample was naive CD4+ T cells from blood. These receptors all come from a woman aged 18 to 35 in good health. The CDR3 runs from the conserved cysteine through the conserved F or W. A D gene is named only where the DNA matches it firmly. Rows may omit the clone size; those that give it use once, few, many or a size class.

d_gene,v_gene,abundance,j_gene,CDR3nt,CDR3aa
TRBD2,TRBV7-2,NA,TRBJ2-3,TGTGCCAGCAGCCCTCGCCCGTTGATAGCGGGGCCCCCCACAGATACGCAGTATTTT,CASSPRPLIAGPPTDTQYF
NA,TRBV9,NA,TRBJ2-3,TGTGCCAGCAGCGTATCGGCGATACGGCGGGGCACAGATACGCAGTATTTT,CASSVSAIRRGTDTQYF
TRBD2,TRBV25-1,NA,TRBJ2-3,TGTGCCAGCAGTGATACCAACAGCGGGAGTAGGGATACGCAGTATTTT,CASSDTNSGSRDTQYF
NA,TRBV18,NA,TRBJ2-5,TGTGCCAGCTCACCAGGGGCCGAGGAGACCCAGTACTTC,CASSPGAEETQYF
NA,TRBV30,NA,TRBJ2-3,TGTGCCTGGAGTGGAGGAAGGGTTGCTGCAGATACGCAGTATTTT,CAWSGGRVAADTQYF
TRBD2,TRBV5-4,NA,TRBJ2-5,TGTGCCAGCAGCTTTACTAGCGGTTCAGAGACCCAGTACTTC,CASSFTSGSETQYF
NA,TRBV19,NA,TRBJ2-2,TGTGCCAGTAGTTTGAACTCGGGCACCGGGGAGCTGTTTTTT,CASSLNSGTGELFF
NA,TRBV30,few,TRBJ1-1,TGTGCCTGGACTACAGGGCGACTGAACACTGAAGCTTTCTTT,CAWTTGRLNTEAFF
NA,TRBV14,few,TRBJ1-1,TGTGCCAGCAGCCAAGATTCGGGGAGGGCCCGAAACACTGAAGCTTTCTTT,CASSQDSGRARNTEAFF
TRBD2,TRBV18,NA,TRBJ2-3,TGTGCCAGCTCACCACCTGGGCTAGCGGCTAGCACAGATACGCAGTATTTT,CASSPPGLAASTDTQYF
NA,TRBV6-6,few,TRBJ1-1,TGTGCCAGCAGTTACAGTCAACTGAACACTGAAGCTTTCTTT,CASSYSQLNTEAFF
NA,TRBV23-1,few,TRBJ1-1,TGCGCCAGCAGTCAAGTCAGGTGTTCGGGCACTGAAGCTTTCTTT,CASSQVRCSGTEAFF
NA,TRBV27,few,TRBJ2-3,TGTGCCAGCAGCCGTGGAGGGATGGATACGCAGTATTTT,CASSRGGMDTQYF
NA,TRBV11-2,few,TRBJ2-1,TGTGCCAGCAGCGCCCTTCGCCGGCGGGTGCACAATGAGCAGTTCTTC,CASSALRRRVHNEQFF
TRBD1,TRBV19,NA,TRBJ2-3,TGTGCCAGTAGCCCGGGACAGGGATGGTCAGATACGCAGTATTTT,CASSPGQGWSDTQYF
TRBD1,TRBV27,NA,TRBJ2-5,TGTGCCAGCAGTCCTAGGACAGGGTTGGGCCAAGAGACCCAGTACTTC,CASSPRTGLGQETQYF
NA,TRBV25-1,NA,TRBJ1-1,TGTGCCAGCAGTCTACGGAACACTGAAGCTTTCTTT,CASSLRNTEAFF
TRBD1,TRBV7-9,NA,TRBJ2-6,TGTGCCAGCAGCTTAGGGGACAGGACTGCTCTGGGGGCCAACGTCCTGACTTTC,CASSLGDRTALGANVLTF
NA,TRBV29-1,few,TRBJ2-4,TGCAGCGTCCCGGACCCGGACGTCAACATTCAGTACTTC,CSVPDPDVNIQYF
TRBD1,TRBV10-3,NA,TRBJ1-2,TGTGCCATCAGTGGGACAGGGGAATATGGCTACACCTTC,CAISGTGEYGYTF
TRBD1,TRBV5-4,few,TRBJ2-3,TGTGCCAGCAGCTTGGCCGGGACAGGGACAGATACGCAGTATTTT,CASSLAGTGTDTQYF
TRBD2,TRBV4-1,NA,TRBJ2-1,TGCGCCAGCAGCCAAACCCGACTAGCTGTGGTCGATGAGCAGTTCTTC,CASSQTRLAVVDEQFF
NA,TRBV7-8,NA,TRBJ1-2,TGTGCCAGCAGCTTGGGACGCGTCCCTGAGGGCTACACCTTC,CASSLGRVPEGYTF
TRBD2,TRBV29-1,NA,TRBJ2-2,TGCAGCGGCCTCACTAGCGGGTCGAACACCGGGGAGCTGTTTTTT,CSGLTSGSNTGELFF
NA,TRBV28,few,TRBJ1-1,TGTGCCAGCGAGGCAAGGAACACTGAAGCTTTCTTT,CASEARNTEAFF
TRBD1,TRBV23-1,few,TRBJ1-4,TGCGCCAGCAGTCAAGAATTTGCCGGGACAGGGAAAAAACTGTTTTTT,CASSQEFAGTGKKLFF
TRBD2,TRBV7-2,few,TRBJ2-1,TGTGCCAGCAGGCGACTAGCCCAAAGGGATAATGAGCAGTTCTTC,CASRRLAQRDNEQFF
NA,TRBV7-8,NA,TRBJ2-1,TGTGCCAGCAGCTTAGCGGGCCCCTCCTACAATGAGCAGTTCTTC,CASSLAGPSYNEQFF
NA,TRBV6-5,few,TRBJ1-4,TGTGCCAGCAGTTACTCGTCCAGTAGTGAAAAACTGTTTTTT,CASSYSSSSEKLFF
NA,TRBV20-1,few,TRBJ2-7,TGCAGTGCTAGAGGGGAATACGAGCAGTACTTC,CSARGEYEQYF
TRBD2,TRBV4-1,few,TRBJ2-4,TGCGCCAGCAGCCCGCCCTTGGGAGGGAGGTCTGTAGGCATTCAGTACTTC,CASSPPLGGRSVGIQYF
NA,TRBV18,few,TRBJ2-5,TGTGCCAGCTCACCACCTAAAGAGACCCAGTACTTC,CASSPPKETQYF
TRBD2,TRBV30,NA,TRBJ2-5,TGTGCCTGGAGTGTAGGAGCGGGAGGGCTTCAAGAGACCCAGTACTTC,CAWSVGAGGLQETQYF
NA,TRBV2,few,TRBJ1-3,TGTGCCAGCAGTGTCCGGGTCTCTGGAAACACCATATATTTT,CASSVRVSGNTIYF
NA,TRBV6-6,NA,TRBJ1-5,TGTGCCAGCAGCTATGAGATGCAGCCCCAGCATTTT,CASSYEMQPQHF
NA,TRBV9,NA,TRBJ1-1,TGTGCCAGCAGCGTAGTTCCAGGGGTGAACACTGAAGCTTTCTTT,CASSVVPGVNTEAFF
NA,TRBV9,few,TRBJ1-5,TGTGCCAGCAGCGTAGGCAAGAGCAATCAGCCCCAGCATTTT,CASSVGKSNQPQHF
NA,TRBV4-3,few,TRBJ1-1,TGCGCCAGCAGCCGGGACGGGGGCATGAACACTGAAGCTTTCTTT,CASSRDGGMNTEAFF
NA,TRBV27,few,TRBJ1-6,TGTGCCAGTGCCTGGGACAACCCGAGCTCCTATAATTCACCCCTCCACTTT,CASAWDNPSSYNSPLHF
NA,TRBV6-1,NA,TRBJ1-2,TGTGCCAGCAAATTCTACGCCTCTCCCGACTATGGCTACACCTTC,CASKFYASPDYGYTF
NA,TRBV4-3,few,TRBJ2-1,TGCGCCAGCAGCCAAGAGCCTAGCGACTACAATGAGCAGTTCTTC,CASSQEPSDYNEQFF
TRBD1,TRBV9,few,TRBJ2-6,TGTGCCAGCAGCGTTAGGGGACAGGGGGCTGGGGCCAACGTCCTGACTTTC,CASSVRGQGAGANVLTF
NA,TRBV7-3,few,TRBJ2-5,TGTGCCAGCAGCCCAGGACAGCAAGAGACCCAGTACTTC,CASSPGQQETQYF
TRBD2,TRBV7-9,few,TRBJ2-1,TGTGCCGGAGCTTTGACGAGCGGGGCAATTGATGAGCAGTTCTTC,CAGALTSGAIDEQFF
TRBD2,TRBV4-3,NA,TRBJ2-1,TGCGCCAGCAGCCAAGTTGGCGGGAGTTATAATGAGCAGTTCTTC,CASSQVGGSYNEQFF
NA,TRBV6-6,NA,TRBJ2-2,TGTGCCAGCAGTTACTCTCAAGTAGAGCTGTTTTTT,CASSYSQVELFF
NA,TRBV29-1,NA,TRBJ1-1,TGCAGCGCCCTACAGGGTATAGAGACTGAAGCTTTCTTT,CSALQGIETEAFF
NA,TRBV7-9,few,TRBJ2-7,TGTGCCAGCAGCTCCCCGCATGGTGGACTGACCCTGATCTACGAGCAGTACTTC,CASSSPHGGLTLIYEQYF
NA,TRBV5-1,few,TRBJ2-6,TGCGCCAGTATGAGCTCTGGGGCCAACGTCCTGACTTTC,CASMSSGANVLTF
NA,TRBV9,NA,TRBJ2-2,TGTGCCAGCAGCGCCGACCCCTTAACCGGGGAGCTGTTTTTT,CASSADPLTGELFF
NA,TRBV14,few,TRBJ1-2,TGTGCCAGCAGCCAAGACCTCGCAGGGAACTATGGCTACACCTTC,CASSQDLAGNYGYTF
TRBD2,TRBV4-2,NA,TRBJ2-1,TGTGCCAGCAGCCAAGGACGCCGACTAGCGGGGGGCGGACAGTTCTTC,CASSQGRRLAGGGQFF
NA,TRBV9,NA,TRBJ2-1,TGTGCCAGCAGCGTTTTGGGTGGATACCACAATGAGCAGTTCTTC,CASSVLGGYHNEQFF
TRBD2,TRBV4-3,few,TRBJ2-1,TGCGCCAGCAGCCAGGGACTAGCGGGGGGGCGGTACAATGAGCAGTTCTTC,CASSQGLAGGRYNEQFF